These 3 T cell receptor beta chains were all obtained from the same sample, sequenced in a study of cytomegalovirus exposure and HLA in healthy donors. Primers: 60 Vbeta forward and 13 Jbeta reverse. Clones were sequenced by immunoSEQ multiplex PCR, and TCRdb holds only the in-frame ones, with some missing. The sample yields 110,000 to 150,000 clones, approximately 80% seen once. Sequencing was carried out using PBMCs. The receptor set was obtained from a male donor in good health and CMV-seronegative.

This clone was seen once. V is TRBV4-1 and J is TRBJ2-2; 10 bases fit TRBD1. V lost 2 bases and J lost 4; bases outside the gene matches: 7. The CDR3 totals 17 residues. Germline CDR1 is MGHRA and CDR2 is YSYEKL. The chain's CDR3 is CASSQPPGQGFTGELFF. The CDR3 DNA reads TGCGCCAGCAGCCAACCCCCGGGACAGGGGTTCACCGGGGAGCTGTTTTTT.

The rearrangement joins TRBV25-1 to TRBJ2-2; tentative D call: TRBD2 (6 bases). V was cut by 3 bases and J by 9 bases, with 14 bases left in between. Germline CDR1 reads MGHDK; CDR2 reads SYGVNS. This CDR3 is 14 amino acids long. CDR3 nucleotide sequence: TGTGCCAGCAGTGAGGATAGGGGAGGCAGGGAGCTGTTTTTT. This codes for CASSEDRGGRELFF.

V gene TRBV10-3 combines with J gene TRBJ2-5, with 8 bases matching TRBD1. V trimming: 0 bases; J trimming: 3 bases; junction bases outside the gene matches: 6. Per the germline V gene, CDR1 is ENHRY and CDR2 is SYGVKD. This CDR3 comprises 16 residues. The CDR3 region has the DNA TGTGCCATCAGTGAGTCAGTGGACAGGGACGAAGAGACCCAGTACTTC. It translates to CAISESVDRDEETQYF.